This entry lists 3 T cell receptor beta chains sequenced from one sample in a study of technical replicates of blood from several donors. Sequenced by immunoSEQ multiplex PCR; TCRdb stores in-frame clones only, minus some. The table includes 85,000 to 95,000 clones, 90% to 96% detected once. Sequencing used T cells isolated from PBMCs. The receptors derive from a human donor in good health.

This rearrangement joins TRBV12-5 to TRBJ1-1; 10 bases line up with TRBD1. V shed 3 bases, J shed 7 bases, and the junction held 8 bases outside the gene matches. Germline-derived CDR1 and CDR2 are LGHNT and FRNRAP. This CDR3 is 15 amino acids long. CDR3 residues: CASGFGDRGYGEAFF. DNA for the CDR3: TGTGCTAGTGGTTTCGGGGACAGGGGATATGGTGAAGCTTTCTTT. The full variable domain, completed using reference TRBV12-5 and TRBJ1-1, is DARVTQTPRHKVTEMGQEVTMRCQPILGHNTVFWYRQTMMQGLELLAYFRNRAPLDDSGMPKDRFSAEMPDATLATLKIQPSEPRDSAVYFCASGFGDRGYGEAFFGQGTRLTVV.

V is TRBV9 and J is TRBJ1-4; 9 bases are shared with TRBD1. This CDR3 is 14 amino acids long. Germline CDR1 is SGDLS and CDR2 is YYNGEE. Trimming cost V 3 bases and J 7 bases; bases outside gene matches: 4. CDR3: CASSATQGAEKLFF. The CDR3 DNA is TGTGCCAGCAGCGCAACACAGGGGGCTGAAAAACTGTTTTTT.

The chain employs TRBV12-5 and TRBJ1-1, with D perhaps TRBD1 (6 bases). The CDR3 spans 15 residues. The V end lost 6 bases, the J end lost 3 bases, and 17 bases lay between the germline ends. Germline CDR1 and CDR2: LGHNT and FRNRAP. This chain's CDR3 is CASGRGSTGYTEAFF. The DNA of the CDR3 is TGTGCTAGTGGGCGGGGGAGTACAGGGTACACTGAAGCTTTCTTT.